This TCR beta chain was recorded in a study of molecular identifiers for immune sequencing clone quantification. At least ten counts were recorded for this clonotype. The CDR3 sequence is 14 residues long. Germline-derived CDR1 and CDR2 are SEHNR and FQNEAQ (reference sequence). The J segment lost 10 bases and the V segment lost 5 bases, leaving 7 bases of the junction unmatched. Listed TCR primers, together with previously described methods, were used for the bulk TCR libraries. Each CDR3 protein is one row after TCRdb ran MiXCR on the PCR reads. The profile covers hundreds of thousands of distinct CDR3 sequences, with less than 30% appearing a single time and about 0.8% taken by the ten largest.

Sequenced sample: naive CD8+ T cells from blood, with Jurkat cell RNA spiked in. Specified subset: FACS-sorted CD8+CD4-CCR7+CD45RA+ naive T cells. This chain joins TRBV7-9 and TRBJ1-6; 8 nucleotides match TRBD1. This receptor was obtained from a human donor in good health. Some libraries in this study had Jurkat cell RNA spiked in. The CDR3 DNA reads TGTGCCAGCAGCAAACGGACAGGGCACTCACCCCTCCACTTT. It translates to CASSKRTGHSPLHF. The variable domain in full, with the rest retrieved from reference TRBV7-9 and TRBJ1-6, is DTGVSQNPRHKITKRGQNVTFRCDPISEHNRLYWYRQTLGQGPEFLTYFQNEAQLEKSRLLSDRFSAERPKGSFSTLEIQRTEQGDSAMYLCASSKRTGHSPLHFGNGTRLTVT.